Shown below are 25 T cell receptor beta chains from a single sample sequenced in a study of T-cell memory formation after mild COVID-19 (dated by TCRdb to 2020 to 2023). The receptor library was made with 5' RACE. The sequencer listed for this sample is Illumina NovaSeq 6000. In-frame beta chains were kept once TCRdb had trimmed the public reads at Q25 with fastp and called clones with MiXCR. CDR3 protein sequences are deduplicated, and each keeps its most common genes and DNA. Present in this sample are over 300,000 distinct CDR3 sequences, 20% to 25% of which were seen just once. Around 20% of the sample is held by the ten biggest clonotypes. The sequencing input was PBMCs or a T cell subset sorted from them (not recorded which). The receptors shown here come from a man between 18 and 35 years old who had mild COVID-19 (a few samples of this study predate the infection). The sample titles of this study are shuffled in the database, so cell type and time point are left out; the donor was told from shared clones.

A few counts support this clonotype. J is TRBJ2-7 and V is TRBV10-3; 12 bases agree with TRBD1. CDR1 and CDR2 from the germline V gene are ENHRY and SYGVKD. J lost 5 bases, V lost 3 bases, and 8 bases had no gene match. There are 16 residues in the CDR3. The CDR3 protein is CAISDPPGTGGNEQYF. The CDR3 DNA is TGTGCCATCAGTGACCCCCCGGGGACAGGGGGCAACGAGCAGTACTTC.

This clonotype showed up just a few times. The chain has TRBV7-8 and TRBJ2-3; D ambiguous. The V end lost 1 base, the J end lost 10 bases, and 12 bases lay between the germline ends. Germline V gene sequence: CDR1 SGHVS, CDR2 FQNEAQ. The CDR3 has 13 amino acids. The CDR3 region is CASSLGLPSAQYF. CDR3 DNA sequence: TGTGCCAGCAGCTTAGGACTCCCTTCAGCGCAGTATTTT.

The chain carries TRBV6-5 and TRBJ1-2; D uncertain. Germline CDR1 is MNHEY and CDR2 is SVGAGI. The CDR3 runs to 13 residues. Trimming stripped 4 bases from V and 3 bases from J, with 9 bases between. Here the CDR3 reads CASSLTVDYGYTF. DNA for the CDR3: TGTGCCAGCAGTTTGACGGTAGACTATGGCTACACCTTC.

This clonotype has a handful of counts. The gene calls are TRBV29-1 and TRBJ1-2; D is perhaps TRBD1 (5 bases). Deletions cut 6 bases from V and 0 bases from J, with 20 bases between. The CDR3 is 16 amino acids. Germline V gene sequence: CDR1 SQVTM, CDR2 ANQGSEA. CDR3 coding DNA: TGCAGCGTGGTCCGACAGTACAACGACCCTAACTATGGCTACACCTTC. Amino acids: CSVVRQYNDPNYGYTF.

The chain links TRBV6-5 to TRBJ1-6; 7 bases match TRBD1. CDR1 is MNHEY, CDR2 SVGAGI, per germline. The V segment lost 5 bases and the J segment 5 bases; nucleotides outside the gene matches: 12. This CDR3 is built from 17 residues. The CDR3 sequence is CASSKDRPGPNNSPLHF. The CDR3 DNA follows: TGTGCCAGCAGTAAGGACAGGCCGGGGCCTAATAATTCACCCCTCCACTTT.

This clonotype was seen a handful of times. J is TRBJ2-3 and V is TRBV6-6; tentatively, D is TRBD1 (5 bases). From germline, CDR1 is MNHNY and CDR2 SVGAGI (reference sequence). CDR3 size: 17 residues. Trimming left V 5 bases short and J 2 bases short, with 20 bases between. The CDR3 DNA reads as TGTGCCAGCAGTAAGGGGCCTTTGTGGGTGCCCACAGATACGCAGTATTTT. Its protein product is CASSKGPLWVPTDTQYF.

The table lists this clonotype with a few counts. This chain uses TRBV12-3 or TRBV12-4 with TRBJ1-6; 8 bases agree with TRBD1. Trimming at V came to 3 bases and at J to 8 bases, leaving 3 bases not matched to a gene. The CDR3 runs 14 residues. This CDR3 is CASSLGTGHSPLHF. The CDR3 DNA is TGTGCCAGCAGTTTGGGGACAGGACATTCACCCCTCCACTTT.

The chain employs TRBV7-2 and TRBJ2-3; 7 bases are a match to TRBD1. The V gene's germline CDR1 is SGHTA and CDR2 FQGNSA. The CDR3 has 16 residues. The V and J ends lost 0 bases and 2 bases, in that order; junction bases with no gene match: 5. The CDR3 region has the DNA TGTGCCAGCAGCTTAGCGGGACAGCCAGCCACAGATACGCAGTATTTT. Protein: CASSLAGQPATDTQYF.

The gene calls are TRBV5-1 and TRBJ2-1; tentative D call: TRBD2 (5 bases). Germline V lookup: CDR1 SGHRS, CDR2 YFSETQ. Trimming removed 4 bases at V and 12 bases at J, with 23 bases between. This CDR3 comprises 15 residues. The CDR3 region is CASSEGWVFPEGQFF. The CDR3 DNA reads as TGCGCCAGCAGCGAGGGCTGGGTGTTCCCGGAAGGGCAGTTCTTC.

The V and J genes are TRBV19 and TRBJ1-6, with 8 positions matching TRBD1. The CDR3 consists of 13 residues. Looked up from germline, CDR1 is LNHDA and CDR2 is SQIVND (reference sequence). Trimming cost V 7 bases and J 9 bases; bases outside gene matches: 5. CDR3 in amino acids: CASTWTGSSPLHF. CDR3 DNA sequence: TGTGCCAGTACCTGGACAGGGAGTTCACCCCTCCACTTT.

This clonotype was counted a few times. V gene TRBV7-2 combines with J gene TRBJ2-5; D not certain. Trimming cost V 3 bases and J 4 bases, with 12 bases left between them. Germline CDR1 SGHTA, CDR2 FQGNSA. The CDR3 loop spans 14 amino acids. The CDR3 region has the DNA TGTGCCAGCAGCTTGAGAGGAGCCCCAGAGACCCAGTACTTC. This gives the protein CASSLRGAPETQYF.

This chain connects TRBV15 to TRBJ1-5; D possibly corresponds to TRBD1 (5 bases). V lost 2 bases to trimming and J lost 3 bases, with 8 bases between them. This CDR3 is built from 14 residues. In germline, CDR1 is LNHNV, CDR2 YYDKDF (reference sequence). DNA for the CDR3: TGTGCCACCAGCAGATTCAGGGCCAATCAGCCCCAGCATTTT. Its protein is CATSRFRANQPQHF.

The sample holds a few counts of this clonotype. The rearrangement links TRBV6-5 to TRBJ2-1; TRBD1 is a possible D gene (6 bases). Trimming left V 6 bases short and J 8 bases short, with 20 bases between. Looked up from germline, CDR1 is MNHEY and CDR2 is SVGAGI. There are 15 residues in the CDR3. The CDR3 DNA reads as TGTGCCAGCAGAGACAGGCCCCGCTCGGGGTATGAGCAGTTCTTC. As protein: CASRDRPRSGYEQFF.

The table lists this clonotype with a few counts. V is TRBV7-2 and J is TRBJ1-2; D unresolved. The CDR3 contains 14 residues. Germline loops: CDR1 SGHTA, CDR2 FQGNSA. V was cut by 4 bases and J by 2 bases, with 11 bases left in between. The CDR3 coding sequence is TGTGCCAGCAGCTCCCCAAGGTTAAACTATGGCTACACCTTC. It translates to CASSSPRLNYGYTF.

The chain is built from TRBV5-1 and TRBJ2-1, with 11 positions matching TRBD1. The CDR3 has 15 amino acids. The V gene end was trimmed by 4 bases and the J gene end by 4 bases; junction bases not matched to a gene: 4. CDR1 and CDR2 (germline): SGHRS, YFSETQ. The CDR3 reads CASSAGQGGYNEQFF. Written as DNA, the CDR3 is TGCGCCAGCAGCGCGGGACAGGGGGGATACAATGAGCAGTTCTTC. The variable domain in full, completed from reference TRBV5-1 and TRBJ2-1, reads KAGVTQTPRYLIKTRGQQVTLSCSPISGHRSVSWYQQTPGQGLQFLFEYFSETQRNKGNFPGRFSGRQFSNSRSEMNVSTLELGDSALYLCASSAGQGGYNEQFFGPGTRLTVL.

J is TRBJ1-1 and V is TRBV10-3, with 9 positions matching TRBD1. Looked up from germline, CDR1 is ENHRY and CDR2 is SYGVKD. CDR3 length equals 15 residues. V gave up 7 bases and J gave up 2 bases; unmatched junction bases: 8. The CDR3 loop is CAITRGQGYNTEAFF. The CDR3 DNA reads as TGTGCCATCACCAGGGGACAGGGATATAACACTGAAGCTTTCTTT.

The CDR3 here is CSARRGLGPQHF. The CDR3 nucleotides are TGCAGTGCTAGACGGGGTTTGGGGCCCCAGCATTTT. V gene TRBV20-1 combines with J gene TRBJ1-5; D is uncertain. V lost 2 bases, J lost 9 bases, and 11 bases lay in between. Per the germline V gene, CDR1 is DFQATT and CDR2 is SNEGSKA (reference sequence). This CDR3 comprises 12 residues.

This clonotype occurred once. This may stem from a read error, because a much larger clone lies one nucleotide away. This sequence joins TRBV20-1 and TRBJ2-3; D is unresolved. Between the trimmed V and J ends, which lost 3 bases and 0 bases, there was a span of 1 base. The CDR3 contains 11 residues. Germline V CDR1 and CDR2: DFQATT, SNEGSKA (reference sequence). The DNA of the CDR3 is TGCAGTGCTAGTAGCACAGATACGCAGTATTTT. This sequence encodes CSASSTDTQYF.

This clonotype was seen more than once but under ten times. The chain has TRBV12-3 or TRBV12-4 and TRBJ2-3; 7 positions match TRBD1. The CDR3 consists of 14 residues. The J segment lost 6 bases and the V segment lost 6 bases, leaving 9 bases of the junction unmatched. CDR3 loop: CASRPGTAQDTQYF. CDR3 in DNA: TGTGCCAGCAGACCCGGGACAGCCCAGGATACGCAGTATTTT.

The chain is built from TRBV20-1 and TRBJ2-3; 8 nucleotides align to TRBD2. Germline CDR1 reads DFQATT; CDR2 reads SNEGSKA (reference sequence). The CDR3 is 15 amino acids. The J segment lost 1 base and the V segment lost 6 bases, leaving 9 bases of the junction unmatched. The CDR3 region has the DNA TGCAGTGCGCCGACCTTTAGCGGGGGCACAGATACGCAGTATTTT. Amino acids: CSAPTFSGGTDTQYF.

The chain recombines TRBV7-9 with TRBJ2-7; D not resolved. This CDR3 is 12 amino acids long. V was clipped by 1 base and J by 7 bases, with 8 bases between them. Germline V gives CDR1 SEHNR, CDR2 FQNEAQ (reference sequence). DNA of the CDR3: TGTGCCAGCAGCTTAGGGGAAGGTGAGCAGTACTTC. Translating it yields CASSLGEGEQYF. Full variable domain (rest looked up from reference TRBV7-9 and TRBJ2-7): DTGVSQNPRHKITKRGQNVTFRCDPISEHNRLYWYRQTLGQGPEFLTYFQNEAQLEKSRLLSDRFSAERPKGSFSTLEIQRTEQGDSAMYLCASSLGEGEQYFGPGTRLTVT.

This chain connects TRBV25-1 to TRBJ1-2; 7 nucleotides match TRBD1. Losses at the gene ends were 6 bases for V and 3 bases for J; bases not matched to a gene: 1. The germline CDR1 and CDR2 sequences are MGHDK and SYGVNS. The CDR3 has 12 amino acids. CDR3 protein: CASRGQYYGYTF. The CDR3 nucleotides are TGTGCCAGCAGGGGACAGTACTATGGCTACACCTTC.

This clonotype has more than one count but fewer than ten. The V call is TRBV7-9, the J call TRBJ2-1; 7 nucleotides align to TRBD2. The CDR3 length is 14 residues. V lost 7 bases and J lost 0; bases outside the gene matches: 3. Germline loops: CDR1 SEHNR, CDR2 FQNEAQ (reference sequence). The DNA for the CDR3 is TGTGCCAGCAACGGGGGGACCTCCTACAATGAGCAGTTCTTC. It codes for CASNGGTSYNEQFF.

CDR3 in amino acids: CASSDGTGNTGELFF. The CDR3 region has the DNA TGTGCCAGCAGTGACGGGACAGGGAACACCGGGGAGCTGTTTTTT. The rearrangement uses TRBV2 and TRBJ2-2, with 8 positions matching TRBD1. The CDR3 has 15 amino acids. Germline lookup yields CDR1 SNHLY and CDR2 FYNNEI. Germline trimming cut 3 bases from V and 1 base from J; bases unmatched to any gene: 1.

The chain combines TRBV9 with TRBJ2-2; the D gene could be TRBD1 or TRBD2 (6 bases each). The V end lost 2 bases, the J end lost 1 base, and 9 bases lay between the germline ends. Germline CDR1 and CDR2: SGDLS and YYNGEE. The CDR3 loop spans 15 amino acids. This CDR3 is CASSVGGLNTGELFF. The CDR3 DNA follows: TGTGCCAGCAGCGTTGGGGGGCTGAACACCGGGGAGCTGTTTTTT.